Listed below are T cell receptor beta chains from one sample, sequenced in a study of OX40 agonist ivuxolimab in advanced cancers. Repertoires were generated with immunoSEQ multiplex PCR, while TCRdb's copy carries only in-frame clones and drops some. The table lists approximately 62,000 clones, approximately 92% of them singletons. Source: CD4+ or CD8+ T cells sorted from blood, taken in a trial of the OX40 agonist ivuxolimab. These receptors originate from an adult with an advanced solid tumor such as melanoma, head and neck, liver or kidney cancer. Each CDR3 is given with its conserved first and last residue. The order of the fields is J gene, clone size, D gene, V gene, CDR3 protein, CDR3 DNA. The D gene is left open where the match is weak. Not every row has a clone size; where given, it reads once, few, many or a size class.

TRBJ2-3	-	-	TRBV27	CASSAGRRNTQYF	TGTGCCAGCAGTGCGGGACGGAGGAATACGCAGTATTTT
TRBJ2-7	-	-	TRBV27	CASSLQGPYEQYF	TGTGCCAGCAGTTTACAGGGCCCCTACGAGCAGTACTTC
TRBJ2-1	-	-	TRBV7-3	CASSSLGTGYNEQFF	TGTGCCAGCAGCTCCCTGGGGACTGGATACAATGAGCAGTTCTTC
TRBJ2-4	once	-	TRBV19	CASSIDPAELAKNIQYF	TGTGCCAGTAGTATAGATCCTGCGGAACTAGCCAAAAACATTCAGTACTTC
TRBJ2-7	-	-	TRBV29-1	CSVEVSLEQYF	TGCAGCGTTGAAGTCTCCCTCGAGCAGTACTTC
TRBJ1-2	-	-	TRBV30	CAWSRADYGYTF	TGTGCCTGGAGCAGGGCCGACTATGGCTACACCTTC
TRBJ2-7	-	-	TRBV29-1	CSVEGFGQTSYEQYF	TGCAGCGTCGAAGGATTTGGACAAACCTCCTACGAGCAGTACTTC
TRBJ2-3	-	TRBD1	TRBV5-1	CASSLLGTGGTDTQYF	TGCGCCAGCAGCTTGCTCGGGACAGGGGGCACCGATACGCAGTATTTT
TRBJ1-1	-	-	TRBV19	CASSIDSVSTEAFF	TGTGCCAGTAGTATTGACAGCGTGAGCACTGAAGCTTTCTTT
TRBJ2-1	-	-	TRBV30	CAWSPADHNEQFF	TGTGCCTGGAGTCCAGCGGACCACAATGAGCAGTTCTTC
TRBJ2-7	-	TRBD1	TRBV27	CASSPGTVALYEQYF	TGTGCCAGCAGCCCTGGGACAGTAGCCCTCTACGAGCAGTACTTC
TRBJ2-3	-	-	TRBV19	CASNEENTDTQYF	TGTGCCAGTAACGAGGAAAACACAGATACGCAGTATTTT